This is a list of T cell receptor beta chains from one sample in a study of technical replicates of blood from a few donors. TCRdb keeps only in-frame clones here, not all; method: immunoSEQ multiplex PCR. The table shows 100,000 or so clones, with 95% to 96% occurring only once. Sequencing was performed on T cells isolated from PBMCs. The receptors were gathered from a human donor in good health. Each CDR3 is given with its conserved first and last residue. The order of the fields is CDR3 DNA, CDR3 protein, J gene, clone size, V gene, D gene. A D gene is named only where the DNA matches it firmly. Only some rows state a clone size, as once, few, many or a class for expanded clones.

cdr3_nt: TGCGCCAGCAGCCCCCGGGACAGGGGGCTATACGAGCAGTACTTC
cdr3_aa: CASSPRDRGLYEQYF
j_call: TRBJ2-7
clone_size: -
v_call: TRBV4-1
d_call: TRBD1

cdr3_nt: TGTGCCAGTAGAACTGAGAGGGGGTCCTACGAGCAGTACTTC
cdr3_aa: CASRTERGSYEQYF
j_call: TRBJ2-7
clone_size: -
v_call: TRBV19
d_call: -

cdr3_nt: TGTGCCAGCAGCTCTGTAGCGGGGGGCGAGCAGTACTTC
cdr3_aa: CASSSVAGGEQYF
j_call: TRBJ2-7
clone_size: -
v_call: TRBV7-2
d_call: TRBD2

cdr3_nt: TGTGCCAGCCTCAGCGCAGATACGCAGTATTTT
cdr3_aa: CASLSADTQYF
j_call: TRBJ2-3
clone_size: -
v_call: TRBV2
d_call: -

cdr3_nt: TGCAGCGCGGCTAGCGGGGGCCCAGGGGAGACCCAGTACTTC
cdr3_aa: CSAASGGPGETQYF
j_call: TRBJ2-5
clone_size: -
v_call: TRBV29-1
d_call: TRBD2

cdr3_nt: TGTGCCAGCAGCAAAGACCTCAGGGCCGTCTACTTCACAGATACGCAGTATTTT
cdr3_aa: CASSKDLRAVYFTDTQYF
j_call: TRBJ2-3
clone_size: -
v_call: TRBV21-1
d_call: -

cdr3_nt: TGTGCCAGCAGGCCGACAGGGGCTAATGAAAAACTGTTTTTT
cdr3_aa: CASRPTGANEKLFF
j_call: TRBJ1-4
clone_size: -
v_call: TRBV7-9
d_call: TRBD1

cdr3_nt: TGTGCCAGCAGTTACTCCCTAGCGGACGCCTACGAGCAGTACTTC
cdr3_aa: CASSYSLADAYEQYF
j_call: TRBJ2-7
clone_size: -
v_call: TRBV6-6
d_call: TRBD2

cdr3_nt: TGTGCCAGTAGTCAACTAGCATTGTCAGTAAGAGGTGAGCAGTTCTTC
cdr3_aa: CASSQLALSVRGEQFF
j_call: TRBJ2-1
clone_size: once
v_call: TRBV19
d_call: -

cdr3_nt: TGTGCCAGCAGCCACGGGACAGGGATAGGAAACACCATATATTTT
cdr3_aa: CASSHGTGIGNTIYF
j_call: TRBJ1-3
clone_size: -
v_call: TRBV5-5
d_call: TRBD1

cdr3_nt: TGTGCCAGCAGACAGACAGGGGCCTATAATTCACCCCTCCACTTT
cdr3_aa: CASRQTGAYNSPLHF
j_call: TRBJ1-6
clone_size: -
v_call: TRBV14
d_call: TRBD1

cdr3_nt: TGTGCCATCAGGGGACTAGCGGAAACCTACAATGAGCAGTTCTTC
cdr3_aa: CAIRGLAETYNEQFF
j_call: TRBJ2-1
clone_size: -
v_call: TRBV10-3
d_call: TRBD2

cdr3_nt: TGTGCCAGCAGTCTCCTAGCGGGGGCTCAAGAGACCCAGTACTTC
cdr3_aa: CASSLLAGAQETQYF
j_call: TRBJ2-5
clone_size: -
v_call: TRBV6-6
d_call: TRBD2

cdr3_nt: TGTGCCTGGAGCCGCAACCTCCTCAGACAGGGAAGGAATGGCTACACCTTC
cdr3_aa: CAWSRNLLRQGRNGYTF
j_call: TRBJ1-2
clone_size: -
v_call: TRBV30
d_call: TRBD1

cdr3_nt: TGTGCCAGCAGCTTAGCGGGTTTGAACACTGAAGCTTTCTTT
cdr3_aa: CASSLAGLNTEAFF
j_call: TRBJ1-1
clone_size: -
v_call: TRBV11-2
d_call: -

cdr3_nt: TGTGCCAGCAGCCCATCCGCGGGGCTTTATCAGCCCCAGCATTTT
cdr3_aa: CASSPSAGLYQPQHF
j_call: TRBJ1-5
clone_size: -
v_call: TRBV7-6
d_call: -

cdr3_nt: TGCGCCAGCAGTGGGGCGGGGACTAATGAAAAACTGTTTTTT
cdr3_aa: CASSGAGTNEKLFF
j_call: TRBJ1-4
clone_size: -
v_call: TRBV5-1
d_call: -

cdr3_nt: TGTGCCAGCAGTCCGCCGGGACTCGAAGTTTACGAGCAGTACTTC
cdr3_aa: CASSPPGLEVYEQYF
j_call: TRBJ2-7
clone_size: -
v_call: TRBV28
d_call: -

cdr3_nt: TGCGCCAGCAGCCAAGATCCCCGGGACAGGGGGCTCTCGAGAGAAAAACTGTTTTTT
cdr3_aa: CASSQDPRDRGLSREKLFF
j_call: TRBJ1-4
clone_size: few
v_call: TRBV4-1
d_call: TRBD1

cdr3_nt: TGTGCCAGCAGTTTGGGCATTAACTATGGCTACACCTTC
cdr3_aa: CASSLGINYGYTF
j_call: TRBJ1-2
clone_size: -
v_call: TRBV27
d_call: -

cdr3_nt: TGTGCCAGCAGTTACGACAGAAACTATGGCTACACCTTC
cdr3_aa: CASSYDRNYGYTF
j_call: TRBJ1-2
clone_size: -
v_call: TRBV6-6
d_call: -

cdr3_nt: TGTGCCAGCAGAACAGGGACAGCTCGTCGAGGGGGCTACACCTTC
cdr3_aa: CASRTGTARRGGYTF
j_call: TRBJ1-2
clone_size: -
v_call: TRBV6-4
d_call: TRBD1

cdr3_nt: TGTGCCAGCAGCTTAGCGGCTAGCGGGGGGCAAGAGACCCAGTACTTC
cdr3_aa: CASSLAASGGQETQYF
j_call: TRBJ2-5
clone_size: -
v_call: TRBV7-2
d_call: TRBD2

cdr3_nt: TGCGCCAGCAGCTTGGGAACGAACAGGGGTTACGAGCAGTACTTC
cdr3_aa: CASSLGTNRGYEQYF
j_call: TRBJ2-7
clone_size: -
v_call: TRBV5-1
d_call: TRBD1

cdr3_nt: TGTGCCAGTAGGAGCCCTGGAAACACCATATATTTT
cdr3_aa: CASRSPGNTIYF
j_call: TRBJ1-3
clone_size: -
v_call: TRBV19
d_call: -

cdr3_nt: TGTGCCAGCAGAGACCCGGGACTAGCGGACAATGAGCAGTTCTTC
cdr3_aa: CASRDPGLADNEQFF
j_call: TRBJ2-1
clone_size: -
v_call: TRBV2
d_call: TRBD2

cdr3_nt: TGTGCCAGCAGTTTATTCCCCCTAGAGGCAGATACGCAGTATTTT
cdr3_aa: CASSLFPLEADTQYF
j_call: TRBJ2-3
clone_size: -
v_call: TRBV27
d_call: -

cdr3_nt: TGTGCCAGCAGCTTGTATCGACAGGGGGCTAGCTACGAGCAGTACTTC
cdr3_aa: CASSLYRQGASYEQYF
j_call: TRBJ2-7
clone_size: -
v_call: TRBV5-4
d_call: TRBD1

cdr3_nt: TGCGCCAGCAGCACCGGACAGGGTGACGAGCAGTACTTC
cdr3_aa: CASSTGQGDEQYF
j_call: TRBJ2-7
clone_size: -
v_call: TRBV5-1
d_call: TRBD1

cdr3_nt: TGTGCCAGCAGTGATTTGGGGGCTGGGGAGCTGTTTTTT
cdr3_aa: CASSDLGAGELFF
j_call: TRBJ2-2
clone_size: -
v_call: TRBV2
d_call: -

cdr3_nt: TGTGCCAGCAGCTTAGATGGCAGGGAAGGGTCCAATGAGCAGTTCTTC
cdr3_aa: CASSLDGREGSNEQFF
j_call: TRBJ2-1
clone_size: -
v_call: TRBV11-3
d_call: -

cdr3_nt: TGCGCCAGCAGCCACAGGACTAGCGGGAATCAAGAGACCCAGTACTTC
cdr3_aa: CASSHRTSGNQETQYF
j_call: TRBJ2-5
clone_size: -
v_call: TRBV4-1
d_call: TRBD2

cdr3_nt: TGTGCCAGCAGTTACACAGCGGCCTCCTACGAGCAGTACTTC
cdr3_aa: CASSYTAASYEQYF
j_call: TRBJ2-7
clone_size: -
v_call: TRBV6-5
d_call: -

cdr3_nt: TGTGCCAGCAGCGTAGGGTTAGCAGGGTACGAGCAGTACTTC
cdr3_aa: CASSVGLAGYEQYF
j_call: TRBJ2-7
clone_size: -
v_call: TRBV9
d_call: -

cdr3_nt: TGCGCCAGCAGTCTTGGGGAGGGGCGGGGGACTGAAGCTTTCTTT
cdr3_aa: CASSLGEGRGTEAFF
j_call: TRBJ1-1
clone_size: -
v_call: TRBV5-1
d_call: -

cdr3_nt: TGTGCCAGCAGCCTGACAGGGGCGAGGGACAATCAGCCCCAGCATTTT
cdr3_aa: CASSLTGARDNQPQHF
j_call: TRBJ1-5
clone_size: -
v_call: TRBV28
d_call: TRBD1

cdr3_nt: TGTGCCAGCAGTTTATCCGGCAGGGTCTACGAGCAGTACTTC
cdr3_aa: CASSLSGRVYEQYF
j_call: TRBJ2-7
clone_size: -
v_call: TRBV27
d_call: -

cdr3_nt: TGTGCCAGCAGTTTCGATAGCGGGAGGTCCTACGAGCAGTACTTC
cdr3_aa: CASSFDSGRSYEQYF
j_call: TRBJ2-7
clone_size: -
v_call: TRBV28
d_call: TRBD2

cdr3_nt: TGCGCCAGCAGTGACACATTTGAAAAACTGTTTTTT
cdr3_aa: CASSDTFEKLFF
j_call: TRBJ1-4
clone_size: -
v_call: TRBV4-1
d_call: -

cdr3_nt: TGTGCCAGCAGCCGGGACAGGGGGCACCAGCCCCAGCATTTT
cdr3_aa: CASSRDRGHQPQHF
j_call: TRBJ1-5
clone_size: -
v_call: TRBV7-3
d_call: TRBD1

cdr3_nt: TGTGCCAGCAGTTACGGGGGGGGCACCGGGGAGCTGTTTTTT
cdr3_aa: CASSYGGGTGELFF
j_call: TRBJ2-2
clone_size: -
v_call: TRBV6-5
d_call: TRBD2

cdr3_nt: TGTGCCAGCAGTGAAACGATAACAGGCAGAGCTAACTATGGCTACACCTTC
cdr3_aa: CASSETITGRANYGYTF
j_call: TRBJ1-2
clone_size: -
v_call: TRBV6-1
d_call: -

cdr3_nt: TGTGCCAGCAGTGCCCCCGGGACAGGGGTGAACACTGAAGCTTTCTTT
cdr3_aa: CASSAPGTGVNTEAFF
j_call: TRBJ1-1
clone_size: few
v_call: TRBV28
d_call: TRBD1

cdr3_nt: TGTGCCAGCAGTTACTCCGGGACAGGGGATACTGAAGCTTTCTTT
cdr3_aa: CASSYSGTGDTEAFF
j_call: TRBJ1-1
clone_size: -
v_call: TRBV6-5
d_call: TRBD1

cdr3_nt: TGTGCCAGCAGCGTAGGCCCAGGGGCGGCCTACGAGCAGTACTTC
cdr3_aa: CASSVGPGAAYEQYF
j_call: TRBJ2-7
clone_size: -
v_call: TRBV9
d_call: -

cdr3_nt: TGTGCTAGCAGCTTGACCCATGGACTGTACAATGAGCAGTTCTTC
cdr3_aa: CASSLTHGLYNEQFF
j_call: TRBJ2-1
clone_size: once
v_call: TRBV7-7
d_call: -

cdr3_nt: TGTGCCAGCAGCTTAAACCCCTCCACGCCTGCGGCGGGCTACACCTTC
cdr3_aa: CASSLNPSTPAAGYTF
j_call: TRBJ1-2
clone_size: -
v_call: TRBV7-3
d_call: -

cdr3_nt: TGTGCCAGCAGCCTGTGGGTGGGGGGGGCAGATGGCTACACCTTC
cdr3_aa: CASSLWVGGADGYTF
j_call: TRBJ1-2
clone_size: once
v_call: TRBV5-4
d_call: -

cdr3_nt: TGTGCCAGCAGCTTAAAGGGGAGGTTGAACACTGAAGCTTTCTTT
cdr3_aa: CASSLKGRLNTEAFF
j_call: TRBJ1-1
clone_size: -
v_call: TRBV7-9
d_call: -

cdr3_nt: TGTGCCAGCAGCTTGGTTAGAGGCTACGAGCAGTACTTC
cdr3_aa: CASSLVRGYEQYF
j_call: TRBJ2-7
clone_size: -
v_call: TRBV5-8
d_call: -